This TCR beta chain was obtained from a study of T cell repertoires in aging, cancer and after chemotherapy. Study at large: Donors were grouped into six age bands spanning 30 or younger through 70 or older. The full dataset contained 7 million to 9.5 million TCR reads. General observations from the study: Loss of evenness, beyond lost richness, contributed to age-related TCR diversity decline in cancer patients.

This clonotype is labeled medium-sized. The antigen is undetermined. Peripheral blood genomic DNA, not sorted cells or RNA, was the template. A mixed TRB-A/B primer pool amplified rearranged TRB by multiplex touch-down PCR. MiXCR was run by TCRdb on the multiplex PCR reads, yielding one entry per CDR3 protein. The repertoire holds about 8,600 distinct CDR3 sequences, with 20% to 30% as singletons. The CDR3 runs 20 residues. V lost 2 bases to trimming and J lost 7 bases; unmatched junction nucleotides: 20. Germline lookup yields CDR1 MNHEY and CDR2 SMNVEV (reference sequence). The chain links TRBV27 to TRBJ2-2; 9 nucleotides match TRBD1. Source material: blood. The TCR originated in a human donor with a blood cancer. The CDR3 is CASSLRSTGGSGPRGGELFF. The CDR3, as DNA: TGTGCCAGCAGTTTACGCTCCACAGGGGGCTCGGGCCCTCGGGGCGGGGAGCTGTTTTTT.